The subject of this entry is one T cell receptor (beta chain). What it recognizes is unknown. The data stem from a study of blood T cells in healthy people across ages. Findings of the study overall: Not knowing donor CMV status may have confounded expanded clonotype changes. Age showed a roughly linear inverse relationship with TCR beta diversity per million T cells.

It was around 10 milliliters of peripheral blood that were drawn from each donor. The total RNA that was extracted per sample amounted to at least 5.5 micrograms. V lost 5 bases to trimming and J lost 4 bases; unmatched junction nucleotides: 9. The CDR3 is 15 residues long. Germline-derived CDR1 and CDR2 are SGHTA and FQGNSA. A second PCR of 7 to 11 cycles used a sample-barcoded 5' primer and a J-beta primer mix. TCRdb itself ran the 5' RACE reads through MiXCR, one entry per CDR3 protein. Among approximately 2,000,000 distinct CDR3 sequences listed, around 40% were seen once. The sequence was obtained from a human donor in good health. V usage is TRBV7-2 and J usage is TRBJ1-2, with TRBD1 identical over 8 bases. Specimen: blood. The CDR3 DNA sequence: TGTGCCAGCAGCGGCCCGGACAGGGAGATCTATGGCTACACCTTC. It encodes CASSGPDREIYGYTF.